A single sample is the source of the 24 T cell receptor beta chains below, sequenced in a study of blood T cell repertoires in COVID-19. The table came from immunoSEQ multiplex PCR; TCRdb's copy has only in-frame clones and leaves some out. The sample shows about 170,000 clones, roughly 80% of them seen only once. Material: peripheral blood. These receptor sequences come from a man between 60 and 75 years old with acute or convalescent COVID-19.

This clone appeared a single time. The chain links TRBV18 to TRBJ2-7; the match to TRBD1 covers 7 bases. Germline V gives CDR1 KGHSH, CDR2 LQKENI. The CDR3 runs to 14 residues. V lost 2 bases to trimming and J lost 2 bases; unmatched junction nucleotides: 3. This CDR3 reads CASSPNTGAYEQYF. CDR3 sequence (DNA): TGTGCCAGCTCACCAAACACAGGGGCCTACGAGCAGTACTTC.

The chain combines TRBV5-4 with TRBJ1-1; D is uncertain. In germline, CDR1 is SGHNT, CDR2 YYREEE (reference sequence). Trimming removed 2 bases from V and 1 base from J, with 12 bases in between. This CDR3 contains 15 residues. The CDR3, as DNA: TGTGCCAGCAGCTTTGGCTGGGGAGGGAACACTGAAGCTTTCTTT. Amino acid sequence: CASSFGWGGNTEAFF.

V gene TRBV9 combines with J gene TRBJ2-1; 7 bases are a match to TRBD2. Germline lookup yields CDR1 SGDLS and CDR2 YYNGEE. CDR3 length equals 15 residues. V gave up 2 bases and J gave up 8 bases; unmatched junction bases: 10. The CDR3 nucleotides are TGTGCCAGCAGCGTCGCCGGGGTGAGCGGGGATGAGCAGTTCTTC. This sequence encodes CASSVAGVSGDEQFF.

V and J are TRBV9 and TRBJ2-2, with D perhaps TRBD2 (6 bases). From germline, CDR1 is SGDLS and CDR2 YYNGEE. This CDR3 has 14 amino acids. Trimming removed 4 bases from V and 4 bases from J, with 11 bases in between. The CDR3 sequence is CASSQGGGTGELFF. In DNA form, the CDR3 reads TGTGCCAGCAGCCAGGGAGGTGGCACCGGGGAGCTGTTTTTT.

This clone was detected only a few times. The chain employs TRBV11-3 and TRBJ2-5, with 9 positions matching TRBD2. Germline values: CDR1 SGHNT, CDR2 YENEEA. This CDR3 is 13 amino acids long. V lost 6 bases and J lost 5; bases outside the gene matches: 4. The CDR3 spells CASSYTSGETQYF. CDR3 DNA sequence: TGTGCCAGCAGTTATACTAGCGGGGAGACCCAGTACTTC.

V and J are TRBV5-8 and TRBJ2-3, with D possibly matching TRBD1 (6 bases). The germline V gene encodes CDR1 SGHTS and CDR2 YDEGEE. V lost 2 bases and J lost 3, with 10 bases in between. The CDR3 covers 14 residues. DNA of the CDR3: TGTGCCAGCAGCTTAGGGGGACCTACAGATACGCAGTATTTT. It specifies CASSLGGPTDTQYF.

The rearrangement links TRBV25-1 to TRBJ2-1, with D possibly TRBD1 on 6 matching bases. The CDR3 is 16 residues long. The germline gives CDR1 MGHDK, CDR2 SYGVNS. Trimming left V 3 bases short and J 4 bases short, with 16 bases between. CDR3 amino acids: CASSDPDRDTYNEQFF. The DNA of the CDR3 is TGTGCCAGCAGTGATCCTGACCGGGACACATACAATGAGCAGTTCTTC.

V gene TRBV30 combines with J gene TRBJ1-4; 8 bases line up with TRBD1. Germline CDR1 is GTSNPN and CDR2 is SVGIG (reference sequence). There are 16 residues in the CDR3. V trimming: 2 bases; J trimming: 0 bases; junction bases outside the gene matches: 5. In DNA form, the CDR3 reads TGTGCCTGGAGTATGGGGACAGGCCCAACTAATGAAAAACTGTTTTTT. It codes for CAWSMGTGPTNEKLFF.

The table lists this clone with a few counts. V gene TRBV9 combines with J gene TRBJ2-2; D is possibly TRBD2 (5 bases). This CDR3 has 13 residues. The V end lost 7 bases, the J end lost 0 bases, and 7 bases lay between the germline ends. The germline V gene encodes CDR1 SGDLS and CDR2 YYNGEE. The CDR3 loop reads CASGLSNTGELFF. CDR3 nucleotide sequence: TGTGCCAGCGGACTGTCGAACACCGGGGAGCTGTTTTTT.

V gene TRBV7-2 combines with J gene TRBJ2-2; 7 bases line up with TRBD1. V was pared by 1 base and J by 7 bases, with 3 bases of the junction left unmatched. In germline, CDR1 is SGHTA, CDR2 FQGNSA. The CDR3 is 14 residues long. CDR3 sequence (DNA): TGTGCCAGCAGCTTAGGACAGGGCTTCGGGGAGCTGTTTTTT. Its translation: CASSLGQGFGELFF.

CDR3 loop: CASSDPTAWDYEKLFF. The DNA of the CDR3 is TGTGCCAGCAGTGACCCGACAGCCTGGGACTATGAAAAACTGTTTTTT. This chain links TRBV6-1 with TRBJ1-4; TRBD1 might be the D (5 bases). The germline V gene has CDR1 MNHNS and CDR2 SASEGT. Deletions cut 3 bases from V and 6 bases from J, with 17 bases between. CDR3 length: 16 amino acids.

The CDR3 bases are TGTGCCAGCAGTGAAGATCCCGGGTTGTTGGGCTATGGCTACACCTTC. Translated: CASSEDPGLLGYGYTF. This chain connects TRBV2 to TRBJ1-2; no reliable D call. Trimming pared 1 base from V and 4 bases from J, leaving 16 bases between. The germline gives CDR1 SNHLY, CDR2 FYNNEI. The CDR3 sequence is 16 residues long.

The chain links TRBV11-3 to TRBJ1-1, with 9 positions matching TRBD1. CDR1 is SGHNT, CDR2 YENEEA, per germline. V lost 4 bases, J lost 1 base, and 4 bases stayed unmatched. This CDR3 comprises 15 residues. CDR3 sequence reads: CASSSRTGANTEAFF. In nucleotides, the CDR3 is TGTGCCAGCAGCTCCCGGACAGGGGCGAACACTGAAGCTTTCTTT.

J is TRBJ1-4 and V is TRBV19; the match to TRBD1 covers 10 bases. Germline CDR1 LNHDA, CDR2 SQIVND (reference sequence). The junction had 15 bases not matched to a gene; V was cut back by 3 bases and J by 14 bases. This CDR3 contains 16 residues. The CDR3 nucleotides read TGTGCCAGTAGTATTGTGACAGGGGGCAAAGGTCGTAGTCTGTTTTTT. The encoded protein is CASSIVTGGKGRSLFF.

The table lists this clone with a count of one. The CDR3 region is CASSFGVGRIQYF. CDR3 nucleotide sequence: TGTGCCAGCAGTTTCGGGGTAGGGCGCATTCAGTACTTC. This chain uses TRBV27 with TRBJ2-4, with TRBD2 as a possible D gene (5 bases). The CDR3 loop spans 13 amino acids. V shed 3 bases and J shed 9 bases, with 12 bases lying between them. CDR1 is MNHEY and CDR2 is SMNVEV in the germline V gene (reference sequence).

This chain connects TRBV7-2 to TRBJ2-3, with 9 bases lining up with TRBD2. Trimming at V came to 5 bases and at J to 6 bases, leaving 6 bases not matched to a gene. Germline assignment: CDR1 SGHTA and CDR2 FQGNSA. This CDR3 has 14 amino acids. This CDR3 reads CASSPSGGPDTQYF. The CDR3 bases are TGTGCCAGCAGCCCGAGCGGGGGGCCCGATACGCAGTATTTT.

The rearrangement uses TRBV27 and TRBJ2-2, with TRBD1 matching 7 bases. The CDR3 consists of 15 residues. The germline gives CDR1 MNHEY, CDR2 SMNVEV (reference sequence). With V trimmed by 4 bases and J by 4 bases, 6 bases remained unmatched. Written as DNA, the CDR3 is TGTGCCAGCAGTTGGTCGGCAGGGGGCACCGGGGAGCTGTTTTTT. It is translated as CASSWSAGGTGELFF.

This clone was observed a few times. As DNA, the CDR3 is TGTGCCAGCAGCTTAGATACAGGGGCAAACACCATATATTTT. This gives the protein CASSLDTGANTIYF. The V and J genes are TRBV7-6 and TRBJ1-3; 7 bases are a match to TRBD1. The CDR3 runs to 14 residues. V shed 1 base, J shed 6 bases, and the junction held 3 bases outside the gene matches. The germline CDR1 and CDR2 sequences are SGHVS and FNYEAQ.

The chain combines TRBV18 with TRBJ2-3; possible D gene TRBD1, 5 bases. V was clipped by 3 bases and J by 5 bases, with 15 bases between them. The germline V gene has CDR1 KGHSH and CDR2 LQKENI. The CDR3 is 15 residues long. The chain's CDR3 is CASSPTVGKVDTQYF. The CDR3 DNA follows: TGTGCCAGCTCACCGACAGTGGGCAAGGTAGATACGCAGTATTTT.

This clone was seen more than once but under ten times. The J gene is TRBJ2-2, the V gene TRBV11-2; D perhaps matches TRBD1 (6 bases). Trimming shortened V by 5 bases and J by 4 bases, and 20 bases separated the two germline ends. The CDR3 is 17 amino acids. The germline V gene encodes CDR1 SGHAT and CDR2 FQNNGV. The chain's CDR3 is CASSALNWGLSTGELFF. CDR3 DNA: TGTGCCAGCAGCGCCCTTAATTGGGGGCTGAGCACCGGGGAGCTGTTTTTT. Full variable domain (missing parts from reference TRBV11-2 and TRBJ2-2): EAGVAQSPRYKIIEKRQSVAFWCNPISGHATLYWYQQILGQGPKLLIQFQNNGVVDDSQLPKDRFSAERLKGVDSTLKIQPAKLEDSAVYLCASSALNWGLSTGELFFGEGSRLTVL.

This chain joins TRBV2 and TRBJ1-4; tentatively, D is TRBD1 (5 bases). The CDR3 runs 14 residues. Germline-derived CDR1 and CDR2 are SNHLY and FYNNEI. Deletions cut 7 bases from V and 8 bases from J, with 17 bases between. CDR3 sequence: CASNKEGAYEKLFF. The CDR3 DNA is TGTGCCAGCAATAAAGAAGGGGCGTACGAAAAACTGTTTTTT.

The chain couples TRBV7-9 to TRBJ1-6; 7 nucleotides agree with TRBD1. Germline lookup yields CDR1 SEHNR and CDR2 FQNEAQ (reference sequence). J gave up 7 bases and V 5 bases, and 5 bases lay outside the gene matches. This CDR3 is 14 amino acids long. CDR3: CASSRRDRNSPLHF. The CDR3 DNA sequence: TGTGCCAGCAGCCGCCGGGACAGAAATTCACCCCTCCACTTT.

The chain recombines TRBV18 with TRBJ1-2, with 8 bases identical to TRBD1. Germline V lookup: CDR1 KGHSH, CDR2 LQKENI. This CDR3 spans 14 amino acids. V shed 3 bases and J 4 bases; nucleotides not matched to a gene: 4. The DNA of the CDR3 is TGTGCCAGCTCACCGGGGCAGGGGGCCTATGGCTACACCTTC. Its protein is CASSPGQGAYGYTF.

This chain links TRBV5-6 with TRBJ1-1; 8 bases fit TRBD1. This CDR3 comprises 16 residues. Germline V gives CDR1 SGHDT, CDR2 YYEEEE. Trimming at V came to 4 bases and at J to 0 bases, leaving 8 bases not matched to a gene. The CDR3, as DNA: TGTGCCAGCAGCGAGGACAGGGATTACATGAACACTGAAGCTTTCTTT. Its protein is CASSEDRDYMNTEAFF.